This T cell receptor (beta chain) was captured in a study of T cell responses to AZD1222 COVID-19 vaccine. Study details: Pooled together were second doses at about 4 or about 12 weeks.

Study-wide results and caveats: There were repertoire samples only from the period after the peak T cell response. Distributed over spike, vaccine-associated CD4 TCRs predominated at 160-218 and 743-854.

The table lists this clone with a count of one. Its specificity is not known. The CDR3 sequence is 11 residues long. Germline V gene data show CDR1 as GTSNPN and CDR2 as SVGIG (reference sequence). The V end lost 6 bases, the J end lost 6 bases, and 11 bases lay between the germline ends. Assay: immunoSEQ multiplex PCR; the TCRdb copy retains only in-frame clones and omits some. The data contain 100,000 to 150,000 clones, under 90% of them singletons. The material was peripheral blood, obtained on day 0 of AZD1222 vaccination. The TCR sequence derives from an adult in good health. The chain uses TRBV30 and TRBJ1-2; possible D gene TRBD1, 6 bases. CDR3 protein: CACSGGHGYTF. The CDR3 region has the DNA TGTGCCTGTTCGGGGGGGCATGGCTACACCTTC.